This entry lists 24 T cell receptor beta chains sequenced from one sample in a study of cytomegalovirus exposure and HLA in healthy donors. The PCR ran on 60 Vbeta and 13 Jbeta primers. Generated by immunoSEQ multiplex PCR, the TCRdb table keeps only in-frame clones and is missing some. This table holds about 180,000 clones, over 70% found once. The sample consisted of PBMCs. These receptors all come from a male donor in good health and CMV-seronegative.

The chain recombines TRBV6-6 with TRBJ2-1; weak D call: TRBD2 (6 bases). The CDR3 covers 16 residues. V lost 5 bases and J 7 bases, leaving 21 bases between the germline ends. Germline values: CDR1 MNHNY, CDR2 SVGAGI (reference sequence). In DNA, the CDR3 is TGTGCCAGCAGTACCTCGATTCCGGGACTCTTAAATGAGCAGTTCTTC. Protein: CASSTSIPGLLNEQFF.

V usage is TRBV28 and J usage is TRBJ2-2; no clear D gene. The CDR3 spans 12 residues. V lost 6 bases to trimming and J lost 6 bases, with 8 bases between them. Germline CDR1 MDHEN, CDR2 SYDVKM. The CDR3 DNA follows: TGTGCCAGCAGGAACTCTCCCGGGGAGCTGTTTTTT. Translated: CASRNSPGELFF.

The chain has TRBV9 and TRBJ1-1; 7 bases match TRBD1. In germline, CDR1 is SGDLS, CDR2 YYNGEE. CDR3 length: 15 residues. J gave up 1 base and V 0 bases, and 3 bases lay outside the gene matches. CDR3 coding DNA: TGTGCCAGCAGCGTAGACCCAGGGGGGAACACTGAAGCTTTCTTT. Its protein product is CASSVDPGGNTEAFF. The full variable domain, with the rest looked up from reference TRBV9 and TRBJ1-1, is DSGVTQTPKHLITATGQRVTLRCSPRSGDLSVYWYQQSLDQGLQFLIQYYNGEERAKGNILERFSAQQFPDLHSELNLSSLELGDSALYFCASSVDPGGNTEAFFGQGTRLTVV.

This chain's CDR3 is CASSSLPPGAQHF. DNA of the CDR3: TGTGCCAGCAGTTCACTTCCACCTGGTGCCCAGCATTTT. This chain connects TRBV28 to TRBJ1-5; D is ambiguous. The CDR3 covers 13 residues. In germline, CDR1 is MDHEN, CDR2 SYDVKM. Deletions cut 4 bases from V and 11 bases from J, with 15 bases between.

CDR3 in amino acids: CASSLYAGNNQPQHF. CDR3 bases: TGTGCCAGCAGTTTGTATGCAGGGAACAATCAGCCCCAGCATTTT. V is TRBV27 and J is TRBJ1-5; possible D gene TRBD1, 5 bases. The CDR3 has 15 amino acids. Germline CDR1 and CDR2: MNHEY and SMNVEV (reference sequence). Trimming left V 3 bases short and J 3 bases short, with 12 bases between.

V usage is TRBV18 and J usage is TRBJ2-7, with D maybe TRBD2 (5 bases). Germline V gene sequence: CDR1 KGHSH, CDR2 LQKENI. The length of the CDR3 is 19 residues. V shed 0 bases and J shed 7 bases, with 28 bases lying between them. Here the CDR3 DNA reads TGTGCCAGCTCACCACCGATGGATTCTCTCAGCGGACCGGATCGGGAGCAGTACTTC. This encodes CASSPPMDSLSGPDREQYF. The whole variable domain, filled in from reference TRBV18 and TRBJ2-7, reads NAGVMQNPRHLVRRRGQEARLRCSPMKGHSHVYWYRQLPEEGLKFMVYLQKENIIDESGMPKERFSAEFPKEGPSILRIQQVVRGDSAAYFCASSPPMDSLSGPDREQYFGPGTRLTVT.

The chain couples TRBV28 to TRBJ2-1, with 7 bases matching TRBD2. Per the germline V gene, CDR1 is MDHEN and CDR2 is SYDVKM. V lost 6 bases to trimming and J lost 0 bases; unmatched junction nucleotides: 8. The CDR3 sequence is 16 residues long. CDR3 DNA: TGTGCCAGCAGGGGGGGGGACGCCAGCTCCTACAATGAGCAGTTCTTC. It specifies CASRGGDASSYNEQFF.

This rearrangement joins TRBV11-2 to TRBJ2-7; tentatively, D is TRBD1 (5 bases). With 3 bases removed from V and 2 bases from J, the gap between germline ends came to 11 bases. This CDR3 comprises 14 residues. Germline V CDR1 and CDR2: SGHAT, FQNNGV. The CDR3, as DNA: TGTGCCAGCAGCTTGGTCAGGGCGACCTACGAGCAGTACTTC. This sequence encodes CASSLVRATYEQYF.

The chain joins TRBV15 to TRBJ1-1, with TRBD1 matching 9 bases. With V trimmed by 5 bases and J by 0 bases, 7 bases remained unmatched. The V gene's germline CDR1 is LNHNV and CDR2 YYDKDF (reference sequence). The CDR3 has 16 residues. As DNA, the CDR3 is TGTGCCACCAGCCGCCCTAGGACAGGGGTGAACACTGAAGCTTTCTTT. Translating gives CATSRPRTGVNTEAFF. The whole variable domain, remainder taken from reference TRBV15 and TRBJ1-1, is DAMVIQNPRYQVTQFGKPVTLSCSQTLNHNVMYWYQQKSSQAPKLLFHYYDKDFNNEADTPDNFQSRRPNTSFCFLDIRSPGLGDTAMYLCATSRPRTGVNTEAFFGQGTRLTVV.

The CDR3 DNA sequence: TGTGCCAGCAGTCCCGGACAGCCTCACGGGGCCCAGCATTTT. Protein sequence: CASSPGQPHGAQHF. The gene calls are TRBV28 and TRBJ1-5, with D possibly being TRBD1 (6 bases). CDR3 length: 14 amino acids. The V end was cut by 5 bases, the J end by 11 bases, with 19 bases between. The V gene's germline CDR1 is MDHEN and CDR2 SYDVKM. The variable domain in full, with the rest retrieved from reference TRBV28 and TRBJ1-5, is DVKVTQSSRYLVKRTGEKVFLECVQDMDHENMFWYRQDPGLGLRLIYFSYDVKMKEKGDIPEGYSVSREKKERFSLILESASTNQTSMYLCASSPGQPHGAQHFGDGTRLSIL.

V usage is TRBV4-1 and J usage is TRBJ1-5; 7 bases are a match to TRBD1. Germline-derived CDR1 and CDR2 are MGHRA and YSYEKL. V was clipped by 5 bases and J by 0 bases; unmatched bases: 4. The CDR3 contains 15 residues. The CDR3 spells CASSKGQNSNQPQHF. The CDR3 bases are TGCGCCAGCAGCAAGGGACAGAATAGCAATCAGCCCCAGCATTTT.

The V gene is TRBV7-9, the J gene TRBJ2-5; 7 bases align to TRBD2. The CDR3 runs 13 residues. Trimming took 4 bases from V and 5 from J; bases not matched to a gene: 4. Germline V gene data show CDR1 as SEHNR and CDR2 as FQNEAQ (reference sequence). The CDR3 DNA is TGTGCCAGCAGCTCAACGGGGGGTGAGACCCAGTACTTC. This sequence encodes CASSSTGGETQYF.

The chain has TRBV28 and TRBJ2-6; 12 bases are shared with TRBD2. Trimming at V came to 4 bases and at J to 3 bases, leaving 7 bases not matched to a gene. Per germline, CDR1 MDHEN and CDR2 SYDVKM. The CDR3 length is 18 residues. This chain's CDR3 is CASSYPSGRGRGANVLTF. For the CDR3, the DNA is TGTGCCAGCAGTTACCCTAGCGGGAGGGGACGTGGGGCCAACGTCCTGACTTTC.

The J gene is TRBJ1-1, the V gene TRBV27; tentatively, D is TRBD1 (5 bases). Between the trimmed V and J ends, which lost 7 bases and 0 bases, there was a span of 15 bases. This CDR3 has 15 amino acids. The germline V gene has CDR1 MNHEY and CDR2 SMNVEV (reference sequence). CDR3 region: CASILSGTLNTEAFF. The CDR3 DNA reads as TGTGCCAGCATCCTTAGCGGGACGTTGAACACTGAAGCTTTCTTT.

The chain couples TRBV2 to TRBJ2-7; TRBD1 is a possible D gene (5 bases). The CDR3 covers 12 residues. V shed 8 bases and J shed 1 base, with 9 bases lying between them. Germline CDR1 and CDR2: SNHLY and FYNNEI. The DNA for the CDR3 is TGTGCCAGCGGGGCAGTTTCCTACGAGCAGTACTTC. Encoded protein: CASGAVSYEQYF.

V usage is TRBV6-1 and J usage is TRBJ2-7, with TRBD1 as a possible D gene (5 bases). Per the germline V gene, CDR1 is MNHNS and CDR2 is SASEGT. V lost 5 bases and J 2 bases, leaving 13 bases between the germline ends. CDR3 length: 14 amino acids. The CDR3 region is CASSRSTGTYEQYF. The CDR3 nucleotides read TGTGCCAGCAGTCGGTCAACAGGTACCTACGAGCAGTACTTC.

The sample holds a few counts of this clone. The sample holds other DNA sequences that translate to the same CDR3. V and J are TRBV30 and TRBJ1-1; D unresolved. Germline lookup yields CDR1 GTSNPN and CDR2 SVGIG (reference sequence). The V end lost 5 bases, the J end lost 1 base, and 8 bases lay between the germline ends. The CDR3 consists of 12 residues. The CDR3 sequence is CAWGPQNTEAFF. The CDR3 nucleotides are TGTGCCTGGGGCCCGCAGAACACTGAAGCTTTCTTT.

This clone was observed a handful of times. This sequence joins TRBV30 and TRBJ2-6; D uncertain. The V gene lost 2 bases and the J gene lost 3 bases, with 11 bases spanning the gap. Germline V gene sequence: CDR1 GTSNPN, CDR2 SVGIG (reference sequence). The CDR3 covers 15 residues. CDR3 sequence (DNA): TGTGCCTGGAGTCCTCCGAGGAGTGGGGCCAACGTCCTGACTTTC. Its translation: CAWSPPRSGANVLTF.

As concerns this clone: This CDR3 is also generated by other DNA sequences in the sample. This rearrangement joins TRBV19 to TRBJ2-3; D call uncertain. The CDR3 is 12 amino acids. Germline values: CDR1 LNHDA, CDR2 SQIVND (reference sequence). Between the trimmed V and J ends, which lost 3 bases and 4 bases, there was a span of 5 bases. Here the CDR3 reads CASSMAADTQYF. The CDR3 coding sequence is TGTGCCAGTAGTATGGCGGCAGATACGCAGTATTTT.

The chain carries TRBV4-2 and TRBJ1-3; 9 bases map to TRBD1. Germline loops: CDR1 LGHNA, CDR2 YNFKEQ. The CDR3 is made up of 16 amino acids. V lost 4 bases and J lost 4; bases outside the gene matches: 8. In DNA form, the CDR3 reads TGTGCCAGCAGCCTCCAATGGGACAGGGCCGGAAACACCATATATTTT. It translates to CASSLQWDRAGNTIYF.

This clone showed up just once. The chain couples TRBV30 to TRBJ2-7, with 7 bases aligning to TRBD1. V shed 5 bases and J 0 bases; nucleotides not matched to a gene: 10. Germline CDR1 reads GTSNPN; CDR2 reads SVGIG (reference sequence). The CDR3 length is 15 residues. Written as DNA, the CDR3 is TGTGCCTGGGAGCCCGGGACAGCTAGCTCCTACGAGCAGTACTTC. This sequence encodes CAWEPGTASSYEQYF.

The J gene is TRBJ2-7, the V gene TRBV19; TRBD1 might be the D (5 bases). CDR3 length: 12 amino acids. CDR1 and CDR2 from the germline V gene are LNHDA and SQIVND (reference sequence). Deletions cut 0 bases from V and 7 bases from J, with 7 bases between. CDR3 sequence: CASSIDRQEQYF. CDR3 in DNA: TGTGCCAGTAGTATAGATCGACAGGAGCAGTACTTC.

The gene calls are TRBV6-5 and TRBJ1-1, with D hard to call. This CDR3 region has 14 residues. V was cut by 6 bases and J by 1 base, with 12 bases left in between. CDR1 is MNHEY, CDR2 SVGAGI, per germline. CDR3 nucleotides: TGTGCCAGCAGCTACCAAAGCCGGAACACTGAAGCTTTCTTT. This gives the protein CASSYQSRNTEAFF.

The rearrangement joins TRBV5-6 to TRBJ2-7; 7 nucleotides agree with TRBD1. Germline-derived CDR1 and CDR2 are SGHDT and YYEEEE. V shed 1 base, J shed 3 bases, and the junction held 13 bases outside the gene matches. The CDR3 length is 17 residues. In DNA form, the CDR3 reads TGTGCCAGCAGCTTGAAGTTATTCCTGAACAGGGGCTACGAGCAGTACTTC. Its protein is CASSLKLFLNRGYEQYF.